Only one count was recorded for the clone carrying this TCR beta chain. Germline CDR1 LNHDA, CDR2 SQIVND (reference sequence). V lost 7 bases and J lost 2, with 21 bases in between. The CDR3 contains 16 residues. Method: immunoSEQ multiplex PCR; TCRdb's copy keeps in-frame clones and lacks some. The sample includes 200,000 to 300,000 clones, 86% seen only once; the top ten take approximately 9.8%. The data belong to a study of blood T cell repertoires in COVID-19. The sequenced material came from peripheral blood. This TCR derives from a man aged 40-49 years who had recovered from COVID-19. V is TRBV19 and J is TRBJ2-7; D might be TRBD2 (7 bases). The CDR3 region is CASMVGGGGPPYEQYF. Written as DNA, the CDR3 is TGTGCCAGTATGGTTGGAGGGGGAGGGCCTCCCTACGAGCAGTACTTC.